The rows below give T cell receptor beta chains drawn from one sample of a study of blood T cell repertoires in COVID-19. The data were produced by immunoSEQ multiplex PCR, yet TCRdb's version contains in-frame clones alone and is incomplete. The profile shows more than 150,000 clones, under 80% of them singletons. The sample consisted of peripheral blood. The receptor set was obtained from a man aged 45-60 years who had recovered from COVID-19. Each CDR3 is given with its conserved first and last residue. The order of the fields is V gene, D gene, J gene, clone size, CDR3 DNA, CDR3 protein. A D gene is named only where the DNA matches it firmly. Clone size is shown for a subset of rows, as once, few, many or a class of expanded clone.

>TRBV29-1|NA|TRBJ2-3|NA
TGCAGCGCCCGGAGGGGTAGCACAGATACGCAGTATTTT
CSARRGSTDTQYF
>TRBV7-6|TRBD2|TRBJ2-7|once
TGTGCCAGCAGCTTCGGGACTAGCGGAAACCCTATCGAAACCTACGAGCAGTACTTC
CASSFGTSGNPIETYEQYF
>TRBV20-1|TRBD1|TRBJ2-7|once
TGCAGTGCTAGTAGGACAGGGATGCTGGACGAGCAGTACTTC
CSASRTGMLDEQYF
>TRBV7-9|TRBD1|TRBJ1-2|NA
TGTGCCAGCAGCCTCCGGGACAGGGGGCTTAAAGGCTACACCTTC
CASSLRDRGLKGYTF
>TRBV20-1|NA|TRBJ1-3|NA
TGCAGTGCTAGTCGGGGAAACACCATATATTTT
CSASRGNTIYF
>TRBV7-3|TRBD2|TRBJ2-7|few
TGTGCCAGCAGCATGATGCCGGGACTAGCGGTCGAGCAGTACTTC
CASSMMPGLAVEQYF
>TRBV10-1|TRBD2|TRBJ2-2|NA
TGCGCCAGCAGTGATCCTAGCGGGAAGAACACCGGGGAGCTGTTTTTT
CASSDPSGKNTGELFF
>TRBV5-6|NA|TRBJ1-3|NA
TGTGCCAGCAGCTTGGTTGGGGGCGCGGGAAACACCATATATTTT
CASSLVGGAGNTIYF
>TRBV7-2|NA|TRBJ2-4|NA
TGTGCCAGCAGCTTACTGGCACTAGATAACATTCAGTACTTC
CASSLLALDNIQYF
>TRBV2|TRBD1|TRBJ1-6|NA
TGTGCCAGCAAAAAAGACAGGGATTCACCCCTCCACTTT
CASKKDRDSPLHF
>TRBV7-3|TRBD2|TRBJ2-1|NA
TGTGCCAGCAGCTCCGATTCGCTAGCGGGCTCCTACAATGAGCAGTTCTTC
CASSSDSLAGSYNEQFF
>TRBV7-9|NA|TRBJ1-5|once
TGTGCCAGCAGCTTAGGGGCATTCAGCAATCAGCCCCAGCATTTT
CASSLGAFSNQPQHF
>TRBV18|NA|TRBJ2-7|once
TGTGCCAGCTCACCACCAACAGCTGCCCACGCCTACGAGCAGTACTTC
CASSPPTAAHAYEQYF
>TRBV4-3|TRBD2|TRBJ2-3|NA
TGCGCCAGCAGCCAAGATCTGGGAGCGGGAGGGGTAGATACGCAGTATTTT
CASSQDLGAGGVDTQYF
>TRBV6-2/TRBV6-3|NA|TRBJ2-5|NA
TGTGCCAGCAGTTATCGGGAGTTTGAGACCCAGTACTTC
CASSYREFETQYF
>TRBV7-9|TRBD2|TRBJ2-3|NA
TGTGCCAGCACCAAAGCGGGGGGGCCCAGCACAGATACGCAGTATTTT
CASTKAGGPSTDTQYF